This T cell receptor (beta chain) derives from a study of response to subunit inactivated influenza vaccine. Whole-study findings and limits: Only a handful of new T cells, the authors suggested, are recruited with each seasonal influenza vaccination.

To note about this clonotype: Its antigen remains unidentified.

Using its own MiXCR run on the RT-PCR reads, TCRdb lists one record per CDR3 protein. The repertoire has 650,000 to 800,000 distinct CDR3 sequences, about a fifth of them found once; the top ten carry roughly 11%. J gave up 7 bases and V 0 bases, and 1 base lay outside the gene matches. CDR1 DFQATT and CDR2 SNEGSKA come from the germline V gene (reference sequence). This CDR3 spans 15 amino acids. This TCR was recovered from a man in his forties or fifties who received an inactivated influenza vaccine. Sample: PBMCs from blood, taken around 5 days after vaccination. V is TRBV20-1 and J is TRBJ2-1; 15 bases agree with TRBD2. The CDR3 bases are TGCAGTGCTAGAGAAGGGACTAGCGGGAGGAATGAGCAGTTCTTC. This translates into CSAREGTSGRNEQFF.